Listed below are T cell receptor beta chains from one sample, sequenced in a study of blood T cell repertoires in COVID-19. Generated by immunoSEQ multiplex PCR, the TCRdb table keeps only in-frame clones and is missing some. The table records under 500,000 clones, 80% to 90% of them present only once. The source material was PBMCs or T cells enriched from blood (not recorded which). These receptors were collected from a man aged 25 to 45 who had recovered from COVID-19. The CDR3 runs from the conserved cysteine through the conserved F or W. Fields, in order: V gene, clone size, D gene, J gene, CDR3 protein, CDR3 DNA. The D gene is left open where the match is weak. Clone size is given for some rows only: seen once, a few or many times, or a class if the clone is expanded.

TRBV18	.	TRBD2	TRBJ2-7	CASSEAGTYEQYF	TGTGCCAGCTCAGAAGCGGGAACCTACGAGCAGTACTTC
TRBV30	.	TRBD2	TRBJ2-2	CAWTLAGGTGGELFF	TGTGCCTGGACCCTAGCGGGAGGGACAGGCGGGGAGCTGTTTTTT
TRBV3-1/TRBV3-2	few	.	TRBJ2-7	CASSRDFSYEQYF	TGTGCCAGTTCTCGTGACTTCTCCTACGAGCAGTACTTC
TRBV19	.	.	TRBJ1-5	CASKRGGDQPQHF	TGTGCCAGTAAAAGGGGCGGGGATCAGCCCCAGCATTTT
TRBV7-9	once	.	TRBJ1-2	CASSPGVYGYTF	TGTGCCAGCAGCCCCGGTGTCTATGGCTACACCTTC
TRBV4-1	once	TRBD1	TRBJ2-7	CASSQKSQGAYEQYF	TGCGCCAGCAGCCAAAAATCGCAGGGGGCCTACGAGCAGTACTTC
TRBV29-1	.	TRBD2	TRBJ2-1	CSVSGRSSYNEQFF	TGCAGCGTTAGCGGGAGGAGCTCCTACAATGAGCAGTTCTTC
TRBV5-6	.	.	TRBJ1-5	CASSFSGAALLNQPQHF	TGTGCCAGCAGCTTCTCGGGTGCAGCGTTACTAAATCAGCCCCAGCATTTT
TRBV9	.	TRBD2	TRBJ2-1	CASSVVVGLAPNEQFF	TGTGCCAGCAGCGTAGTGGTGGGACTAGCGCCTAATGAGCAGTTCTTC
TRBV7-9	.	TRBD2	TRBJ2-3	CASSLVGGSDTQYF	TGTGCCAGCAGCTTAGTGGGAGGGTCAGATACGCAGTATTTT
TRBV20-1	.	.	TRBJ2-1	CLVAGNEQFF	TGCTTGGTTGCAGGGAACGAGCAGTTCTTC
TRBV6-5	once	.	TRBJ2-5	CASSLGVAQETQYF	TGTGCCAGCAGTTTAGGGGTGGCACAAGAGACCCAGTACTTC
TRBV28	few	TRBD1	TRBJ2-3	CASSFISGTVEDTQYF	TGTGCCAGCAGTTTCATCTCCGGGACAGTCGAAGATACGCAGTATTTT
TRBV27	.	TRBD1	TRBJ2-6	CATGQAVSGANVLTF	TGTGCTACTGGACAGGCGGTCTCTGGGGCCAACGTCCTGACTTTC
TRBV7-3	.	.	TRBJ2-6	CASRPRGSGANVLTF	TGTGCCAGCAGACCCCGGGGCTCTGGGGCCAACGTCCTGACTTTC
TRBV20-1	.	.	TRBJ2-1	CSASKRKMDEQFF	TGCAGTGCTAGTAAGCGTAAAATGGATGAGCAGTTCTTC
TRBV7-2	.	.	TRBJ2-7	CASSPDYTISYEQYF	TGTGCCAGCAGCCCAGACTACACCATATCCTACGAGCAGTACTTC
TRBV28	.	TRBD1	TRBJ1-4	CASSTTGTGDEKLFF	TGTGCCAGCAGTACCACCGGGACAGGGGATGAAAAACTGTTTTTT
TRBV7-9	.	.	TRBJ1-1	CASGVGLNTEAFF	TGTGCCAGCGGCGTAGGGCTGAACACTGAAGCTTTCTTT
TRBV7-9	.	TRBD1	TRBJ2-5	CASSRQGAEGETQYF	TGTGCCAGCAGTCGACAGGGGGCTGAAGGAGAGACCCAGTACTTC
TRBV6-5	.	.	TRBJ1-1	CASSYARTEAFF	TGTGCCAGCAGTTACGCGAGGACTGAAGCTTTCTTT
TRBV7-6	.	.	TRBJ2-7	CASSFTGYEQYF	TGTGCCAGCAGCTTCACCGGCTACGAGCAGTACTTC
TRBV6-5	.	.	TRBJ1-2	CASSYRGFNYGYTF	TGTGCCAGCAGTTACAGGGGGTTTAACTATGGCTACACCTTC
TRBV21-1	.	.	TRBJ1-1	CASSKEWRTGGSAFF	TGTGCCAGCAGCAAAGAATGGAGGACAGGGGGCTCGGCTTTCTTT
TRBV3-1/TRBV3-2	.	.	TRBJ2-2	CASRLGTINTGELFF	TGTGCCAGTAGACTGGGGACAATTAACACCGGGGAGCTGTTTTTT
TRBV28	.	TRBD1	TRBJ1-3	CASSGGQRGNTIYF	TGTGCCAGCAGTGGGGGACAGCGTGGAAACACCATATATTTT
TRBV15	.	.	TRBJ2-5	CATSRPDSQETQYF	TGTGCCACCAGCAGACCGGACAGCCAAGAGACCCAGTACTTC
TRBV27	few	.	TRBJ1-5	CASSFDGSRPQHF	TGTGCCAGCAGTTTCGACGGGAGTCGGCCCCAGCATTTT
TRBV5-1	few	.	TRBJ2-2	CASSPGHATGELFF	TGCGCCAGCAGCCCCGGACACGCCACCGGGGAGCTGTTTTTT
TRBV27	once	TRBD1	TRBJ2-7	CASSLGTGISYEQYF	TGTGCCAGCAGTTTAGGGACAGGGATCTCCTACGAGCAGTACTTC
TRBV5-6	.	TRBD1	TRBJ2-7	CASSRSGTELKADLEQYF	TGTGCCAGCAGCCGGTCCGGGACAGAATTAAAAGCCGATCTCGAGCAGTACTTC
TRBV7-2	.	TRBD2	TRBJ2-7	CASSYGLAGGEQYF	TGTGCCAGCAGCTACGGACTAGCGGGAGGCGAGCAGTACTTC
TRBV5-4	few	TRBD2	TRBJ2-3	CASSLISSGTDTQYF	TGTGCCAGCAGCTTGATTTCTAGCGGGACAGATACGCAGTATTTT
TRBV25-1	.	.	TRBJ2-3	CASSDAGVSNPDTQYF	TGTGCCAGCAGTGATGCCGGGGTGTCCAATCCGGATACGCAGTATTTT
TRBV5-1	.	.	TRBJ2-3	CASRRLSLTDTQYF	TGCGCCAGCAGGCGGCTATCGCTCACAGATACGCAGTATTTT
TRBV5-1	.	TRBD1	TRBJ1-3	CASSLYGTGWESISGNTIYF	TGCGCCAGCAGCTTGTACGGGACAGGGTGGGAGTCGATCTCTGGAAACACCATATATTTT
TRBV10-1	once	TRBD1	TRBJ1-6	CASRRTGPVSPLHF	TGCGCCAGCAGGCGGACAGGGCCGGTTTCACCCCTCCACTTT
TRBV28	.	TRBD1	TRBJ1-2	CASSSQGQLIPYGYTF	TGTGCCAGCAGTTCTCAGGGACAGCTAATCCCCTATGGCTACACCTTC
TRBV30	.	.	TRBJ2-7	CASIADTSYEQYF	TGTGCCTCCATAGCGGATACCTCCTACGAGCAGTACTTC
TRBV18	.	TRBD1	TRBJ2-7	CASSLGTGFDYEQYF	TGTGCCAGCTCACTTGGGACAGGCTTTGACTACGAGCAGTACTTC
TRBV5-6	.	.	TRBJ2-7	CASSVTGVPYEQYF	TGTGCCAGCAGCGTAACCGGGGTACCCTACGAGCAGTACTTC
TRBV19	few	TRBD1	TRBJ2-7	CASSIDRDYEQYF	TGTGCCAGTAGTATTGACAGGGATTACGAGCAGTACTTC
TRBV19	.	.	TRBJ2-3	CASRLAGTDTQYF	TGTGCCAGTAGATTGGCCGGGACAGATACGCAGTATTTT